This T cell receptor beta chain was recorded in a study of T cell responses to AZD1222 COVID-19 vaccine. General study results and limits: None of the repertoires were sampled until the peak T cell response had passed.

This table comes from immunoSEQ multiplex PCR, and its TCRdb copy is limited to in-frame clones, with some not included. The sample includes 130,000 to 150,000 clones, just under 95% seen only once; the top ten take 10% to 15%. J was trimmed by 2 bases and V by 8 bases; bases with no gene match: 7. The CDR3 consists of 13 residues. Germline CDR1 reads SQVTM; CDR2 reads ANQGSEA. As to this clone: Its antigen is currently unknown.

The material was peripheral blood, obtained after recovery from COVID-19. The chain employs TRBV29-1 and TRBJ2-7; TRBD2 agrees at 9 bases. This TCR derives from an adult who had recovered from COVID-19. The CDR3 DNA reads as TGCAGCATTCTTCTAGCGGGGACCTACGAGCAGTACTTC. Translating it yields CSILLAGTYEQYF.